The 10 T cell receptor beta chains presented below share a single source sample, sequenced in a study of T-cell reconstitution after alpha-beta-depleted transplantation in children. A TCRbeta library incorporating unique molecular identifiers was prepared. In TCRdb, the PCR reads were re-called with MiXCR into one record per CDR3 protein. This table holds around 380,000 distinct CDR3 sequences, roughly 10% found once. The specimen comprised PBMCs from the stem cell graft donor, sampled from the stem cell graft. The source of these receptors is a human donor who donated a stem cell graft to a child with acute myeloid leukemia.

The chain couples TRBV18 to TRBJ2-7, with 11 bases matching TRBD2. This CDR3 region has 14 residues. CDR1 and CDR2 from the germline V gene are KGHSH and LQKENI. With V trimmed by 4 bases and J by 7 bases, 6 bases remained unmatched. The CDR3 spells CASSLTSGSWEQYF. CDR3 nucleotides: TGTGCCAGCTCACTTACTAGCGGGAGTTGGGAGCAGTACTTC.

This clonotype has a handful of counts. J is TRBJ2-3 and V is TRBV7-2; TRBD1 is a possible D gene (6 bases). Trimming left V 6 bases short and J 2 bases short, with 15 bases between. Germline-derived CDR1 and CDR2 are SGHTA and FQGNSA. This CDR3 has 15 amino acids. CDR3 region: CASSPGTTHTDTQYF. For the CDR3, the DNA is TGTGCCAGCAGTCCCGGGACAACCCACACAGATACGCAGTATTTT.

This clonotype was observed a handful of times. The chain employs TRBV10-3 and TRBJ2-3; no reliable D call. The CDR3 sequence is 13 residues long. Germline CDR1 ENHRY, CDR2 SYGVKD. The V and J ends lost 3 bases and 3 bases respectively, with 7 bases between them. CDR3 nucleotide sequence: TGTGCCATCAGTGAAAGGAGTACAGATACGCAGTATTTT. Protein sequence: CAISERSTDTQYF.

This clonotype was seen more than once but under ten times. In DNA form, the CDR3 reads TGCAGTGCTCCACCAGGGGTAGGGAATGAGCAGTTCTTC. As protein: CSAPPGVGNEQFF. The V and J genes are TRBV20-1 and TRBJ2-1; D perhaps matches TRBD1 (6 bases). The CDR3 extends over 13 amino acids. The V gene lost 5 bases and the J gene lost 7 bases, with 15 bases spanning the gap. CDR1 and CDR2 (germline): DFQATT, SNEGSKA (reference sequence).

This clonotype was detected many times. This sequence joins TRBV4-1 and TRBJ1-2; 12 nucleotides agree with TRBD1. J lost 1 base, V lost 2 bases, and 8 bases had no gene match. Germline CDR1 is MGHRA and CDR2 is YSYEKL. This CDR3 contains 18 residues. In DNA, the CDR3 is TGCGCCAGCAGCCAACACCGGGACAGGGGGCTAGGTAACTATGGCTACACCTTC. Encoded protein: CASSQHRDRGLGNYGYTF.

The chain couples TRBV28 to TRBJ2-1; 7 nucleotides align to TRBD2. CDR3 length: 14 residues. CDR1 is MDHEN, CDR2 SYDVKM, per germline. V dropped 8 bases and J dropped 0; count of bases not matched to a gene: 4. DNA of the CDR3: TGTGCCAGCCGCGGGAGTAACTCCTACAATGAGCAGTTCTTC. The encoded protein is CASRGSNSYNEQFF.

The chain joins TRBV6-1 to TRBJ2-7; D is unclear. Germline V gives CDR1 MNHNS, CDR2 SASEGT. V was trimmed by 8 bases and J by 3 bases, leaving 11 bases between them. The CDR3 runs 12 residues. This chain's CDR3 is CASGILGYEQYF. CDR3 DNA sequence: TGTGCCAGCGGGATATTAGGCTACGAGCAGTACTTC.

This clonotype has more than one count but fewer than ten. The genes are TRBV7-8 and TRBJ2-1, with 12 bases that match TRBD1. CDR3 length: 14 residues. Germline assignment: CDR1 SGHVS and CDR2 FQNEAQ. V was pared by 3 bases and J by 9 bases, with 3 bases of the junction left unmatched. The CDR3 region has the DNA TGTGCCAGCAGCTTTGGGACAGGGGGCTTTGAGCAGTTCTTC. It translates to CASSFGTGGFEQFF.

V usage is TRBV5-1 and J usage is TRBJ2-7; 9 bases agree with TRBD1. CDR3 length equals 16 residues. V gave up 0 bases and J gave up 7 bases; unmatched junction bases: 11. The germline V gene has CDR1 SGHRS and CDR2 YFSETQ. CDR3 sequence reads: CASSLAGTGNIREQYF. The CDR3 DNA follows: TGCGCCAGCAGCTTGGCAGGGACAGGGAATATACGTGAGCAGTACTTC.

V is TRBV6-2 or TRBV6-3 and J is TRBJ2-5; TRBD2 agrees at 8 bases. This CDR3 contains 17 residues. The trim removed 6 bases at V and 7 bases at J, leaving 19 bases unmatched. CDR1 is MNHEY, CDR2 SVGEGT, per germline. The CDR3 here is CASRRKLAEPAGRTQYF. The CDR3, as DNA: TGTGCCAGCAGGAGAAAACTAGCGGAGCCGGCGGGTAGGACCCAGTACTTC.